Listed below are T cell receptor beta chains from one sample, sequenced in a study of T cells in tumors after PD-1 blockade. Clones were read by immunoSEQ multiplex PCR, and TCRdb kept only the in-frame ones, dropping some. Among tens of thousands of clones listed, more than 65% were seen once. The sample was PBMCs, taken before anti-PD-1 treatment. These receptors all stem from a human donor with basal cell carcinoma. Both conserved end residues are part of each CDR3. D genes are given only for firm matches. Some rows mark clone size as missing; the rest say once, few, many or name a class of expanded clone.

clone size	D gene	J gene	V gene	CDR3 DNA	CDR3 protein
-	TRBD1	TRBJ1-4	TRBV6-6	TGTGCCAGCAAAACCCCGGGACAGGGTTTTGAAAAACTGTTTTTT	CASKTPGQGFEKLFF
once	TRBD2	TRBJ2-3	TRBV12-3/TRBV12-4	TGTGCCAGCAGAGCGGGGGGTACAGATACGCAGTATTTT	CASRAGGTDTQYF
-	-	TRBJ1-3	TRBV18	TGTGCCAGCTCACCAGAGGGTATAGCAAACACCATATATTTT	CASSPEGIANTIYF
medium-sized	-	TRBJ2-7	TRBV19	TGTGCCAGTAGTATAGATAAGGGGATGCCTTCCTACGAGCAGTACTTC	CASSIDKGMPSYEQYF
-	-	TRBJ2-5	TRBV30	TGTGCCTGGAGTTTGGGACTCGGTGGCGAGACCCAGTACTTC	CAWSLGLGGETQYF
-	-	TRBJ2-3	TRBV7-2	TGTGCCAGCAGCTTGTCAGGGGTAGATACGCAGTATTTT	CASSLSGVDTQYF
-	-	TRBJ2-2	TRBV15	TGTGCCACCAGCCACGGACTCGAGACCGGGGAGCTGTTTTTT	CATSHGLETGELFF
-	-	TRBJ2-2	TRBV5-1	TGCGCCAGCAGCTTGGGGACAAACACCGGGGAGCTGTTTTTT	CASSLGTNTGELFF
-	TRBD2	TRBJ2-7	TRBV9	TGTGCCAGCAGCTCCCGGGACTACGACGAGCAGTACTTC	CASSSRDYDEQYF
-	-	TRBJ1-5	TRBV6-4	TGTGCCAGCAGTGACGGGTTGAATCAGCCCCAGCATTTT	CASSDGLNQPQHF
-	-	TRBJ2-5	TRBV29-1	TGCAGCGTTGAACAGAACCGGGACACCTACCCCCCGGCCCAGTACTTC	CSVEQNRDTYPPAQYF
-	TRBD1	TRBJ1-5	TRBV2	TGTGCCAGCATTCCGACAGGGGGGTTGAGTCAGCCCCAGCATTTT	CASIPTGGLSQPQHF
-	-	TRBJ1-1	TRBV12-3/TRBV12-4	TGTGCCAGCAACTCCTATGGTACTGAAGCTTTCTTT	CASNSYGTEAFF
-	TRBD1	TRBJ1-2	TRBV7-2	TGTGCCAGCAGCTTAGCTGAGGGGGGTTGGGACAGCTATGGCTACACCTTC	CASSLAEGGWDSYGYTF
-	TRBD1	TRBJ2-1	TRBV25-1	TGTGCCAGCAGTGAAGTTTCTCAGGGGGCAAGCTCCTACAATGAGCAGTTCTTC	CASSEVSQGASSYNEQFF
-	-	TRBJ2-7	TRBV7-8	TGTGCCAGCAGCTTAGGGCCCTCCTACGAGCAGTACTTC	CASSLGPSYEQYF
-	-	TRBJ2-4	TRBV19	TGTGCCAGTAGTATAGGCTACAGAGAAATAGCCAAAAACATTCAGTACTTC	CASSIGYREIAKNIQYF
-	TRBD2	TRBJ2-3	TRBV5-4	TGTGCCAGCAGCTCCGGGACTAGCGGGGGGCCTAGCACAGATACGCAGTATTTT	CASSSGTSGGPSTDTQYF
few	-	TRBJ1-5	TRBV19	TGTGCCAGTCTAGACAGCGACAGAGGGGGCAATCAGCCCCAGCATTTT	CASLDSDRGGNQPQHF
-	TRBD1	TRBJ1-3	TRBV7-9	TGTGCCAGCAGCGCAGGGGGCTCTGGAAACACCATATATTTT	CASSAGGSGNTIYF
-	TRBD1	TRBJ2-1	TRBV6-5	TGTGCCAGCAGTTCCCGGGACAGCCAATACAATGAGCAGTTCTTC	CASSSRDSQYNEQFF
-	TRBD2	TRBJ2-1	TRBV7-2	TGTGCCAGCAGCTTAGATCGGGGGGTTTACAATGAGCAGTTCTTC	CASSLDRGVYNEQFF
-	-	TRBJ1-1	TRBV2	TGTGCCAGCAGCTATACAGGGAACACTGAAGCTTTCTTT	CASSYTGNTEAFF
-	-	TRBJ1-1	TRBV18	TGTGCCAGCTCACCTATTGGGGGCCGCGACACTGAAGCTTTCTTT	CASSPIGGRDTEAFF
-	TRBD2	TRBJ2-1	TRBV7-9	TGTGCCAGCAGCCGAACCGGGACTAGCGGGGGCCTCTCCTACAATGAGCAGTTCTTC	CASSRTGTSGGLSYNEQFF
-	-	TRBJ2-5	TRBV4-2	TGTGCCAGCAGCCAAGATTGGCAGACCCAGTACTTC	CASSQDWQTQYF
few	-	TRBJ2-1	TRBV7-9	TGTGCCAGCAGCTTAGTCCGACAGACGAGCTCCTACAATGAGCAGTTCTTC	CASSLVRQTSSYNEQFF
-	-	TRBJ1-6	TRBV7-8	TGTGCCAGCAGCCGACTTGAGCGTTCACCCCTCCACTTT	CASSRLERSPLHF
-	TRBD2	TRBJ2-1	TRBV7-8	TGTGCCAGCAGCTTAGTTGGGAAGTCGGCCGGGGGGTACGACAATGAGCAGTTCTTC	CASSLVGKSAGGYDNEQFF
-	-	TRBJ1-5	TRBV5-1	TGCGCCAGCAGCCCCCCCGAGACGGTTGTAAATCAGCCCCAGCATTTT	CASSPPETVVNQPQHF
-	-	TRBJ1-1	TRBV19	TGTGCCAGTAGTATAGAAGGGCGTGGGACTGAAGCTTTCTTT	CASSIEGRGTEAFF
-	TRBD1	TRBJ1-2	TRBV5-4	TGTGCCAGCAGGCAAGGACAGGTCCGTAACTATGGCTACACCTTC	CASRQGQVRNYGYTF
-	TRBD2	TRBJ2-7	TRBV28	TGTGCCAGCAGTTTCTCCCTGGGAGGGCCTCCCCCCTACGAGCAGTACTTC	CASSFSLGGPPPYEQYF
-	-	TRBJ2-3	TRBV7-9	TGTGCCAGCAGCTTAGGGGGGACGGTCAACCCCGATACGCAGTATTTT	CASSLGGTVNPDTQYF
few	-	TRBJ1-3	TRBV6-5	TGTGCCACCATCCCTCCTTATGCTGGAAACACCATATATTTT	CATIPPYAGNTIYF
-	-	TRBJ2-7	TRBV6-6	TGTGCCAGCAGTTGGGAGCGCTCCTACGAGCAGTACTTC	CASSWERSYEQYF
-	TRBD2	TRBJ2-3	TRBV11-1	TGTGCCAGCAGCTTATTGACTAGCGGGGGAGTGGATACGCAGTATTTT	CASSLLTSGGVDTQYF
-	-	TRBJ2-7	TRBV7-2	TGTGCCAGCAGCTTAGCGTCGGTCGGAGAGCAGTACTTC	CASSLASVGEQYF
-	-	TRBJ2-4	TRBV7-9	TGTGCCAGCAGCTTAGAGGGGGCCAAAAACATTCAGTACTTC	CASSLEGAKNIQYF
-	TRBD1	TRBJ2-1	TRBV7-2	TGTGCCAGCAGCTTTGCAGGGGGCAATGAGCAGTTCTTC	CASSFAGGNEQFF
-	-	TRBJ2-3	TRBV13	TGTGCCAGCAGCTTAGTTTCACTAGAGGCCCCAACAGATACGCAGTATTTT	CASSLVSLEAPTDTQYF
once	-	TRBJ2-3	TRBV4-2	TGTGCCAGCAGCCCTGTCGGAGGGGGGGCGCAAGATACGCAGTATTTT	CASSPVGGGAQDTQYF
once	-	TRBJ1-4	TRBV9	TGTGCCAGCAGCTCTCGGGCTCCGGATGAAAAACTGTTTTTT	CASSSRAPDEKLFF
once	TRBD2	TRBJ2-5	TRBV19	TGTGCCAGTAGTATGGCGGGGGTTAAGATTGGAGAGACCCAGTACTTC	CASSMAGVKIGETQYF
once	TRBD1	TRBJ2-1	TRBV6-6	TGTGCCAGCAGTTACCCAGACAGGGGGGGGAATGAGCAGTTCTTC	CASSYPDRGGNEQFF
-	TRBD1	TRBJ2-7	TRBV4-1	TGCGCCAGCAGCCGGGGGACAGGAGGGGATTACGAGCAGTACTTC	CASSRGTGGDYEQYF
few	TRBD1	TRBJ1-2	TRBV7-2	TGTGCCAGCAGCTTTACCCTGGGACAGGATGATCGCGGCTACACCTTC	CASSFTLGQDDRGYTF
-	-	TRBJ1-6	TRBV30	TGTGCCTCCCCAGGACTCACCTATAATTCACCCCTCCACTTT	CASPGLTYNSPLHF
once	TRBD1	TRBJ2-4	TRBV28	TGTGCCAGCACCCCGGGACAGAAAAACATTCAGTACTTC	CASTPGQKNIQYF
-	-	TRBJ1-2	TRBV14	TGTGCCAGCAGCCAAATCCTAGGCTCTGGCTACACCTTC	CASSQILGSGYTF
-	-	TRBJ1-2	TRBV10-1	TGCGCCAGCAGTGATAGCGGGACCTATGGCTACACCTTC	CASSDSGTYGYTF
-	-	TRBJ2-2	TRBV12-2	TGTGCACGATGCACCGGTTACAGGGTATACACCGGGGAGCTGTTTTTT	CARCTGYRVYTGELFF
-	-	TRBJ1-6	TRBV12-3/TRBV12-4	TGTGCCAGCATGTTCTCTGGTTCACCCCTCCACTTT	CASMFSGSPLHF
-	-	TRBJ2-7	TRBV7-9	TGTGCCAGCAGCCCTACCGAAACCGAGCAGTACTTC	CASSPTETEQYF
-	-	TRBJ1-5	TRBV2	TGTGCCAGCAGTCATACAGGGTTACAGCCCCAGCATTTT	CASSHTGLQPQHF
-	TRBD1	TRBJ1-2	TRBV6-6	TGTGCCAGCAGTTACCTTCAAACAGGGGCCTATGGCTACACCTTC	CASSYLQTGAYGYTF
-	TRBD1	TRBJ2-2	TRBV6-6	TGTGCCAGCAGCTTGGGACAGGGTGGTACCGGGGAGCTGTTTTTT	CASSLGQGGTGELFF
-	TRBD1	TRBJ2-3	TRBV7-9	TGTGCCAGCAGCACCCAAGGACAGGGGGCGTCTCATACGCAGTATTTT	CASSTQGQGASHTQYF
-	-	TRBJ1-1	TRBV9	TGTGCCAGCAGCCTTAGGGGGGGCTTTAGCACTGAAGCTTTCTTT	CASSLRGGFSTEAFF